The present entry profiles one TCR beta chain with its context. The antigen is undetermined. The data derive from a study of response to subunit inactivated influenza vaccine. TCRdb re-derived calls from the RT-PCR reads in MiXCR, one entry per CDR3 protein. The table lists roughly 790,000 distinct CDR3 sequences, roughly 20% of them singletons. Notes on the study in general: Only a handful of new T cells, the authors suggested, are recruited with each seasonal influenza vaccination.

The V gene's germline CDR1 is SQVTM and CDR2 ANQGSEA. CDR3 size: 14 residues. The ends were cut back, 4 bases at V and 0 bases at J, with 10 bases in the middle. Sequencing was performed on PBMCs from blood, taken about 5 days after vaccination. The TCR sequence derives from a man aged 45-60 years who received an inactivated influenza vaccine. The chain recombines TRBV29-1 with TRBJ2-1; D gene uncertain. The CDR3 coding sequence is TGCAGCGTTGTTACAACGAGCTCCTACAATGAGCAGTTCTTC. Its protein product is CSVVTTSSYNEQFF.